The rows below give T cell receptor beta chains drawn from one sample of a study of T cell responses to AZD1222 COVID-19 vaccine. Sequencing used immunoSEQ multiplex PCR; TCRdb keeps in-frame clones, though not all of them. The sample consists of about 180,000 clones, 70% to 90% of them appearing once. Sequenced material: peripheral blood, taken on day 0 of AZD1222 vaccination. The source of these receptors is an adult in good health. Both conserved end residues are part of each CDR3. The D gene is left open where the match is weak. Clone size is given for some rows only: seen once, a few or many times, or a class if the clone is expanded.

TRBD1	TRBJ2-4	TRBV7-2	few	CASSLDRVKNIQYF	TGTGCCAGCAGCCTGGACAGGGTCAAAAACATTCAGTACTTC
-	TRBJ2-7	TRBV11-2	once	CASSPSSYEQYF	TGTGCCAGCAGCCCTAGTAGCTACGAGCAGTACTTC
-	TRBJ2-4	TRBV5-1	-	CASSLAKVGVMGIQYF	TGCGCCAGCAGCTTGGCCAAGGTCGGGGTTATGGGCATTCAGTACTTC
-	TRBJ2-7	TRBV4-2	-	CASSQLVWYEQYF	TGTGCCAGCAGCCAATTAGTCTGGTACGAGCAGTACTTC
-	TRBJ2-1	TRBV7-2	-	CASSLSGLSSYNEQFF	TGTGCCAGCAGCCTTTCCGGCCTGAGCTCCTACAATGAGCAGTTCTTC
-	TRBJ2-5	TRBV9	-	CASSVNGKLQETQYF	TGTGCCAGCAGCGTAAATGGGAAACTCCAAGAGACCCAGTACTTC
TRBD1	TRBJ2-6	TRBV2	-	CASNLMAGQEPLSGANVLTF	TGTGCCAGCAATCTAATGGCCGGACAGGAGCCCTTATCCGGGGCCAACGTCCTGACTTTC
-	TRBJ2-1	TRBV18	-	CASSTGGNSYNEQFF	TGTGCCAGCTCAACCGGGGGTAACTCCTACAATGAGCAGTTCTTC
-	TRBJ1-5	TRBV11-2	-	CASSLVGGEGQPQHF	TGTGCCAGCAGCTTAGTGGGGGGGGAAGGTCAGCCCCAGCATTTT
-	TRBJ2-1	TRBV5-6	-	CASSYPGVGSGEQFF	TGTGCCAGCAGCTACCCCGGGGTAGGCTCGGGTGAGCAGTTCTTC
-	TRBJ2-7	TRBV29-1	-	CSALTGTYEQYF	TGCAGCGCCCTGACAGGGACTTACGAGCAGTACTTC
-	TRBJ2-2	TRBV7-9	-	CASSAQSITGELFF	TGTGCCAGCAGCGCCCAAAGTATCACCGGGGAGCTGTTTTTT
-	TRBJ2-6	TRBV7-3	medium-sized	CASSMGLLDSGANVLTF	TGTGCCAGCAGTATGGGACTCCTTGACTCTGGGGCCAACGTCCTGACTTTC
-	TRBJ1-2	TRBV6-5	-	CASSMTRLSYTF	TGTGCCAGCAGTATGACACGGTTGAGCTACACCTTC
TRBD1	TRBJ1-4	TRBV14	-	CASSPPGQVNEKLFF	TGTGCCAGCAGCCCACCGGGACAGGTAAATGAAAAACTGTTTTTT
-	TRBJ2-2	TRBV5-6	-	CASSLDHSSLFF	TGTGCCAGCAGCTTGGACCATAGTTCGCTGTTTTTT
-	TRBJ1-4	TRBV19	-	CASSSTGTIGEKLFF	TGTGCCAGTAGTTCCACAGGGACAATCGGCGAAAAACTGTTTTTT
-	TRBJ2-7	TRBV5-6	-	CASSWMAKGPKGYEQYF	TGTGCCAGCAGCTGGATGGCAAAGGGGCCGAAGGGGTACGAGCAGTACTTC
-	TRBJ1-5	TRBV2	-	CASSVTRPNQPQHF	TGTGCCAGCAGTGTAACCCGCCCGAATCAGCCCCAGCATTTT
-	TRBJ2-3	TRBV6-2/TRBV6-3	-	CASSYSEDSADTQYF	TGTGCCAGCAGTTACTCGGAGGATTCAGCAGATACGCAGTATTTT
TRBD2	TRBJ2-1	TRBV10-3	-	CAISGTSGSSYNEQFF	TGTGCCATCAGCGGGACTAGCGGATCCTCCTACAATGAGCAGTTCTTC
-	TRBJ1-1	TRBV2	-	CASSVESGWGKNTEAFF	TGTGCCAGCAGTGTCGAGTCAGGGTGGGGGAAGAACACTGAAGCTTTCTTT
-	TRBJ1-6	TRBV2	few	CASSDRGRDSPLHF	TGTGCCAGCAGTGATCGGGGGAGGGATTCACCCCTCCACTTT
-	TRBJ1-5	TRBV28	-	CASSLSGRSAQPQHF	TGTGCCAGCAGTTTGTCCGGACGGTCCGCTCAGCCCCAGCATTTT
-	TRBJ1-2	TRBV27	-	CASSLSRGGGYTF	TGTGCCAGCAGTTTATCCCGGGGAGGTGGCTACACCTTC
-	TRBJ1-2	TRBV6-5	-	CATTTGGIDYTF	TGTGCCACCACGACAGGAGGGATCGACTACACCTTC
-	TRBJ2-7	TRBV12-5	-	CASAEDSTYEQYF	TGTGCTAGTGCCGAGGACAGTACCTACGAGCAGTACTTC
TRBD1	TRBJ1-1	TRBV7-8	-	CASSFHLTRTGMNTEAFF	TGTGCCAGCAGCTTTCATTTGACCAGGACAGGGATGAACACTGAAGCTTTCTTT
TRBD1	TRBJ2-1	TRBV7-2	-	CASSLGRQGISHNEQFF	TGTGCCAGCAGCTTAGGTAGACAGGGTATTTCCCACAATGAGCAGTTCTTC
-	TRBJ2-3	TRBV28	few	CASSSSQVSTDTQYF	TGTGCCAGCAGTTCCTCCCAGGTTAGCACAGATACGCAGTATTTT
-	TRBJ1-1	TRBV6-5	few	CAGQRQGNTEAFF	TGTGCCGGGCAGCGTCAGGGGAACACTGAAGCTTTCTTT
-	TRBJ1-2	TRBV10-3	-	CAISDLRDSGGYTF	TGTGCCATCAGTGACCTTCGGGATTCTGGCGGCTACACCTTC
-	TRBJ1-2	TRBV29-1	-	CSASVAYGYTF	TGCAGCGCCTCGGTTGCCTATGGCTACACCTTC